The sequence of this TCR beta chain was determined in a study of regulatory T cells in long-lasting Graves disease. Study-wide results and limits: Analysis covered peripheral blood alone, not thyroid tissue. Persistent-disease Graves' patients showed less TCR diversity than new cases.

V gave up 1 base and J gave up 14 bases, with 17 bases separating them. The CDR3 is 13 amino acids. Germline loops: CDR1 MGHRA, CDR2 YSYEKL. As to time point: persistent/refractory GD, antithyroid drugs over 5 years with positive TRAb. Making the TCR library involved RNA that had been extracted from PBMCs. For this clonotype: The antigen remains undetermined.

Building of the TCR beta libraries involved iRepertoire HTBI primers and Arm-PCR of CDR3 regions. TCRdb reanalysed the multiplex PCR reads using MiXCR and keeps one entry per CDR3 protein. Of roughly 400,000 distinct CDR3 sequences in the sample, under 25% were seen once. The TCR comes from a female donor with Graves disease. Sequences were derived from peripheral blood mononuclear cells (PBMCs), sampled when the disease was refractory, from a patient treated with antithyroid drugs. This chain uses TRBV4-1 with TRBJ2-5, with D perhaps TRBD2 (5 bases). This chain's CDR3 is CASSQARRSITYF. The CDR3, as DNA: TGCGCCAGCAGCCAAGCCAGGAGGTCTATAACTTACTTC.